This T cell receptor (beta chain) came from a study of T cell repertoires in cytomegalovirus infection. Overall study findings and caveats: Across the ex vivo response, the dominant clonotypes were HLA-C-restricted CMV-specific TCR beta clonotypes.

Germline-derived CDR1 and CDR2 are SGHAT and FQNNGV. V lost 3 bases, J lost 5 bases, and 4 bases stayed unmatched. The CDR3 has 14 residues. This clonotype appeared many times. Its antigen is still unknown. TCRdb used MiXCR to reprocess the reads, holding one entry per CDR3 protein. The sample lists more than 150,000 distinct CDR3 sequences, about 20% seen once, with approximately 2.9% in the top ten. The sample comprised PBMCs. This sequence joins TRBV11-2 and TRBJ2-1, with 7 positions matching TRBD1. This receptor was taken from a human donor in good health (CMV status not recorded). Some clones in this sample may be carry-over from other donors' samples. The CDR3 loop reads CASSLMGQNNEQFF. CDR3 in DNA: TGTGCCAGCAGCTTGATGGGACAGAACAATGAGCAGTTCTTC. The complete variable domain, with remaining parts taken from reference TRBV11-2 and TRBJ2-1, reads EAGVAQSPRYKIIEKRQSVAFWCNPISGHATLYWYQQILGQGPKLLIQFQNNGVVDDSQLPKDRFSAERLKGVDSTLKIQPAKLEDSAVYLCASSLMGQNNEQFFGPGTRLTVL.